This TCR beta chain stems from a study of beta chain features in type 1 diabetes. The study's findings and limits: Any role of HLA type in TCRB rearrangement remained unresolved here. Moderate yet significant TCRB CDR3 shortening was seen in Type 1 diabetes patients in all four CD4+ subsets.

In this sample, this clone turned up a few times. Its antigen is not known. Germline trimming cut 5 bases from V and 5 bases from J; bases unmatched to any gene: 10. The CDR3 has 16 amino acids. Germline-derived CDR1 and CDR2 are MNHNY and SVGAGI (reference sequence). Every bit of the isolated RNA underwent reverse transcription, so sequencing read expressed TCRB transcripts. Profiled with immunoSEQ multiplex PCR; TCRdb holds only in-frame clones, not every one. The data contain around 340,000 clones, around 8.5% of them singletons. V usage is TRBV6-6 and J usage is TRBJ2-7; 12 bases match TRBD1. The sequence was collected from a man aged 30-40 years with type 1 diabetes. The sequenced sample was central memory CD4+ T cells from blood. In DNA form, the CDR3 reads TGTGCCAGCAGTGCCACTTGGGGACAGGGGGCAAACGAGCAGTACTTC. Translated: CASSATWGQGANEQYF.